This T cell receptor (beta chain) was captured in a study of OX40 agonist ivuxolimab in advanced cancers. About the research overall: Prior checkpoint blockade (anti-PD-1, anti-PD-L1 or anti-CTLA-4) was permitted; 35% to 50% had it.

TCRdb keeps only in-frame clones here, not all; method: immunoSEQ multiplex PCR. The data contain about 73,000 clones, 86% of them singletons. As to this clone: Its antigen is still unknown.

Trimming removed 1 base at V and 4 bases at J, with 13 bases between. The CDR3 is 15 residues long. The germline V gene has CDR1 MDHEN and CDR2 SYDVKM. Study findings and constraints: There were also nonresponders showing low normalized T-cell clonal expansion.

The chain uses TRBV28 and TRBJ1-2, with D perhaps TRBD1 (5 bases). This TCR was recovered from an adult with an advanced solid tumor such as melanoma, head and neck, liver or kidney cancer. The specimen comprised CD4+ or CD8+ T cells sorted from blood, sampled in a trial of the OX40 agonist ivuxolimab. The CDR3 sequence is CASSLLNRQGYGYTF. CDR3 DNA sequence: TGTGCCAGCAGTTTATTAAACAGGCAGGGCTATGGCTACACCTTC.